Listed here is a single TCR beta chain. No antigen is known for it. The sample is drawn from a study of shared clonotypes between healthy human individuals. Between the trimmed V and J ends, which lost 1 base and 8 bases, there was a span of 4 bases. This CDR3 region has 11 residues. Looked up from germline, CDR1 is SGHRS and CDR2 is YFSETQ. Study-wide results and caveats: Sequencing of the sorted subsets was shown by rarefaction to be incomplete despite large depth. Sample collection involved blood only; tissue repertoires are likely different.

Cells designated naive CD8 were CD45RO-negative and were positively selected for CCR7, with terminally differentiated effector memory CD45RA+ cells excluded. Around 30,000 T cell genomes, or around 0.2 ug DNA, went into the sorted-subset replicate PCRs. Sequenced by immunoSEQ multiplex PCR; TCRdb stores in-frame clones only, minus some. The sample includes about 580,000 clones, 95% to 98% of them seen just once. The rearrangement joins TRBV5-1 to TRBJ2-1; D ambiguous. Specimen: naive CD8+ T cells sorted from blood. The source is a man under 40 in good health. The chain's CDR3 is CASSLTDEQFF. CDR3 DNA: TGCGCCAGCAGCTTGACAGATGAGCAGTTCTTC.